This T cell receptor (beta chain) came from a study of tumor-infiltrating lymphocytes in primary liver carcinoma. Worth noting for this clonotype: This may arise from a read error, as a much more abundant clone is one base away.

Both RNA and DNA were isolated together from roughly 20-30 mg of bulk tissue that had not been sorted. The template, roughly 550 ng total RNA, yielded TCR beta cDNA made with a constant-region primer. Modified slightly, ARM-PCR produced TCR beta libraries over three nested multiplex PCR rounds. Researchers ran the first two PCR rounds for approximately 10 cycles each with TRBV1-TRBV30 forward primers and a C-beta reverse primer. TCRdb called the multiplex PCR reads again in MiXCR, with one record for every CDR3 protein. The sample contains about 60,000 distinct CDR3 sequences, over 60% of which appear only once. The germline gives CDR1 MNHNS, CDR2 SASEGT. V trimming: 10 bases; J trimming: 0 bases; junction bases outside the gene matches: 11. CDR3 length: 17 residues.

The sample taken for sequencing was liver tumor tissue from sampling region 4. Specified subset: tumor region T4, right-lateral pole. This clonotype was obtained from a man between 40 and 49 years old with primary liver carcinoma and hepatitis B virus infection. This rearrangement joins TRBV6-1 to TRBJ2-6, with TRBD1 matching over 8 bases. The CDR3 DNA follows: TGTGCCAACACCGAGACAGGGGCCCTCTCTGGGGCCAACGTCCTGACTTTC. It codes for CANTETGALSGANVLTF.